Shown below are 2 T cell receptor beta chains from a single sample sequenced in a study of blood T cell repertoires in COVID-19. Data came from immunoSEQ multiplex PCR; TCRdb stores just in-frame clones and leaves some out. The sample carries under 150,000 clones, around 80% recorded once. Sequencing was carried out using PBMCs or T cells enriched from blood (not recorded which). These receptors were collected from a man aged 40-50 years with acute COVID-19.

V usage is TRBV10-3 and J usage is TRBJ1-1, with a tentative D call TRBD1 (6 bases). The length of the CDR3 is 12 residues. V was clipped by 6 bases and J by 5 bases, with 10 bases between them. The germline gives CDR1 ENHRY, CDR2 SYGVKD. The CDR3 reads CAISPTGTEAFF. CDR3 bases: TGTGCCATCAGCCCTACAGGGACTGAAGCTTTCTTT.

As DNA, the CDR3 is TGTGCCAGCAGCGTTCAGGGGGCCATGCGTCACGAGCAGTACTTC. Translating it yields CASSVQGAMRHEQYF. V is TRBV7-3 and J is TRBJ2-7, with 8 bases identical to TRBD1. Germline CDR1 SGHTA, CDR2 FQGTGA. The J segment lost 5 bases and the V segment lost 5 bases, leaving 11 bases of the junction unmatched. The CDR3 runs 15 residues.